Sequencing of this T cell receptor (beta chain) was carried out in a study of T cells after yellow fever vaccination (dated by TCRdb to the late 2010s). Regarding the complete study: The SMART-Seq v4 Ultra Low Input RNA kit was used to prepare libraries from fractions with low cell numbers. To follow T-cell clones before and after primary and booster YFV17D yellow fever vaccination, bulk TCR alpha and beta repertoires were sequenced over time. Two healthy male donors, one aged 18 to 29 and one aged 30 to 40 years, were included in the cohort. Bulk PBMC replicates and cell subsets were isolated from blood drawn at multiple timepoints before and after both primary and secondary immunization. General findings and caveats noted by the study authors: Only two donors were included in the study, so the extent to which the findings can be generalized is limited. The secondary T-cell response was found to be weaker but faster than the primary response, with a peak reached on day 5 rather than on day 15. A small fraction of clonotypes appeared in both the CD4 and CD8 compartments, likely as a result of convergent recombination. After the booster, most clones that had expanded after primary vaccination were detected again (almost 97% of CD4 and about 88% of CD8), suggesting broad maintenance of memory. Computational filtering was required because FACS-sorted repertoires could contain abundant contaminating clonotypes from the bulk population.

Germline trimming amounts to 4 bases on V and 4 bases on J, with 4 as the count of junction bases outside the gene matches. Taken from the germline V gene, the CDR1 and CDR2 loops are SGHTA and FQGNSA. The CDR3 covers 14 residues, taking in both the cysteine and the phenylalanine. This entry keeps only the CDR3 DNA: 42 bases, framed from base 1. This clonotype came up a few times. This clone's antigen is unknown. Nothing much larger sits one base from this clone, and base qualities are not available. TCR cDNA was synthesized by 5'RACE template switching, which introduced a universal primer site and unique molecular identifiers. Priming for cDNA synthesis came from both the TCR alpha and TCR beta constant segments. Libraries were amplified in two PCR steps, with sample barcodes and sequencing adapters added in the second step. Sequencing of libraries was performed on Illumina HiSeq 2500 (2x100 bp) or NovaSeq (2x150 bp). The authors' pipeline ran thus. MIGEC was used to demultiplex reads and collapse the reads into UMI consensus sequences, and MiXCR was used for V(D)J alignment. Vaccine-responding clonotypes were defined with edgeR using replicate PBMC samples, requiring FDR below 0.01 and a log2 fold change above 5 up to day 15. Each bulk clonotype received a CD4 or CD8 identity based on whether the sequenced CD4 or CD8 repertoire contained that clonotype at higher abundance. Starting from the raw public reads, TCRdb applied fastp trimming at Q25, assembled clones with MiXCR and retained in-frame beta chains. Each record represents a unique CDR3 protein, reported with the most common genes and DNA among its rows. Clone size and V and J calls follow TCRdb, not the original study. The table for this sample lists about 240,000 distinct CDR3 sequences; around 7% of them were counted only once. Roughly 0.86% of the sample lies in the top ten.

Taken with the paper, the label for treatment or condition translates to: live attenuated yellow fever vaccine strain. A standard Ficoll-Paque protocol was used to isolate PBMCs from peripheral blood. CD4 and CD8 T-cell fractions were isolated with Dynabeads CD4 and CD8 positive selection kits. TriZol was used to extract RNA from bulk PBMCs, from CD4 and CD8 fractions, and from dextramer-positive and dextramer-negative fractions. The receptor comes from a man aged 30-40 years who received the YFV17D yellow fever vaccine. Specimen: CD4+ T cells sorted from PBMCs, collected 15 days after the yellow fever booster vaccination. Recombination linked TRBV7-2 to TRBJ1-5; TRBD1 matches 7 bases in the middle. The CDR3: CASSSRTGNQPQHF. The DNA sequence is as follows: TGTGCCAGCAGCTCCAGGACAGGAAATCAGCCCCAGCATTTT. Supplemented by the reference TRBV7-2 and TRBJ1-5 proteins around the CDR3, the complete variable domain is GAGVSQSPSNKVTEKGKDVELRCDPISGHTALYWYRQSLGQGLEFLIYFQGNSAPDKSGLPSDRFSAERTGGSVSTLTIQRTQQEDSAVYLCASSSRTGNQPQHFGDGTRLSIL.